These 31 T cell receptor beta chains were sequenced from one sample in a study of blood T cell repertoires in COVID-19. Measured with immunoSEQ multiplex PCR; TCRdb has only the in-frame clones, and not every one. The sample lists 150,000 or so clones; roughly 90% were seen once. Sequenced input: PBMCs or T cells enriched from blood (not recorded which). These receptors all stem from a woman aged 50 to 60 who had recovered from COVID-19.

The chain employs TRBV7-2 and TRBJ2-7; perhaps TRBD2 as D (7 bases). V was clipped by 3 bases and J by 6 bases, with 12 bases between them. CDR1 and CDR2 from the germline V gene are SGHTA and FQGNSA. This CDR3 contains 13 residues. CDR3 bases: TGTGCCAGCAGCTTCGGGGGGCCAAGCGAGCAGTACTTC. It specifies CASSFGGPSEQYF.

The gene calls are TRBV3-1 (or the pseudogene TRBV3-2) and TRBJ2-1, with 10 bases matching TRBD2. With 2 bases clipped from V and 7 bases from J, the junction kept 8 bases outside the gene matches. CDR1 is LGHDT, CDR2 YNNKEL, per germline (reference sequence). The CDR3 loop spans 16 amino acids. DNA of the CDR3: TGTGCCAGCAGCCAATGGGGGACTAGCGACCGGAATGAGCAGTTCTTC. Protein sequence: CASSQWGTSDRNEQFF.

V and J are TRBV27 and TRBJ1-6; possibly TRBD1 for D (6 bases). V was cut by 0 bases and J by 6 bases, with 6 bases left in between. The CDR3 runs 14 residues. Per germline, CDR1 MNHEY and CDR2 SMNVEV (reference sequence). CDR3 protein: CASSLSGGNSPLHF. The CDR3 DNA reads TGTGCCAGCAGTTTATCAGGGGGTAATTCACCCCTCCACTTT.

The genes are TRBV9 and TRBJ2-1; possible D gene TRBD2, 6 bases. Germline assignment: CDR1 SGDLS and CDR2 YYNGEE. The CDR3 runs 14 residues. V lost 0 bases and J 8 bases, leaving 12 bases between the germline ends. The CDR3 sequence: CASSVVPGVYEQFF. CDR3 bases: TGTGCCAGCAGCGTAGTGCCGGGGGTATATGAGCAGTTCTTC.

This clone was seen a handful of times. The chain employs TRBV30 and TRBJ1-3; possible D gene TRBD1, 5 bases. The CDR3 totals 14 residues. Germline V gene sequence: CDR1 GTSNPN, CDR2 SVGIG (reference sequence). Between the trimmed V and J ends, which lost 3 bases and 4 bases, there was a span of 13 bases. CDR3 residues: CAWRVQANGNTIYF. Here the CDR3 DNA reads TGTGCCTGGAGGGTACAGGCTAACGGAAACACCATATATTTT.

V and J are TRBV11-2 and TRBJ2-7; 7 nucleotides agree with TRBD2. V shed 1 base, J shed 2 bases, and the junction held 2 bases outside the gene matches. Germline assignment: CDR1 SGHAT and CDR2 FQNNGV. The CDR3 contains 14 residues. DNA for the CDR3: TGTGCCAGCAGCTTAGTAGGGAGGGCCTACGAGCAGTACTTC. Its protein product is CASSLVGRAYEQYF. Filled out from reference TRBV11-2 and TRBJ2-7, the complete variable domain reads EAGVAQSPRYKIIEKRQSVAFWCNPISGHATLYWYQQILGQGPKLLIQFQNNGVVDDSQLPKDRFSAERLKGVDSTLKIQPAKLEDSAVYLCASSLVGRAYEQYFGPGTRLTVT.

V and J are TRBV5-1 and TRBJ2-3; 7 bases agree with TRBD1. Per germline, CDR1 SGHRS and CDR2 YFSETQ. J was trimmed by 3 bases and V by 0 bases; bases with no gene match: 4. This CDR3 has 15 amino acids. The CDR3 sequence is CASSLVGGQTDTQYF. The CDR3 DNA reads TGCGCCAGCAGCTTGGTTGGGGGACAGACAGATACGCAGTATTTT.

Here the CDR3 DNA reads TGTGCCAGCAGCGGTCAGGGGAATCAGCCCCAGCATTTT. Translating gives CASSGQGNQPQHF. V is TRBV7-2 and J is TRBJ1-5, with a weak D call TRBD1 (6 bases). Germline CDR1 reads SGHTA; CDR2 reads FQGNSA. V shed 5 bases and J shed 4 bases, with 9 bases lying between them. CDR3 size: 13 residues.

The V call is TRBV20-1, the J call TRBJ1-2; D unclear. The CDR3 covers 14 residues. From germline, CDR1 is DFQATT and CDR2 SNEGSKA (reference sequence). V was cut by 3 bases and J by 7 bases, with 18 bases left in between. This chain's CDR3 is CSASRLSGSGGYTF. For the CDR3, the DNA is TGCAGTGCTAGTCGACTGTCCGGGTCTGGTGGCTACACCTTC.

The chain combines TRBV5-4 with TRBJ2-7; 8 bases agree with TRBD1. The J segment lost 3 bases and the V segment lost 4 bases, leaving 6 bases of the junction unmatched. CDR1 is SGHNT and CDR2 is YYREEE in the germline V gene (reference sequence). The CDR3 has 14 residues. DNA for the CDR3: TGTGCCAGCAGCCATGACAGGGGCCGCTACGAGCAGTACTTC. Protein product: CASSHDRGRYEQYF.

The chain recombines TRBV19 with TRBJ2-3; TRBD2 agrees at 9 bases. Trimming cost V 9 bases and J 5 bases; bases outside gene matches: 9. CDR1 and CDR2 from the germline V gene are LNHDA and SQIVND (reference sequence). This CDR3 contains 14 residues. The CDR3 bases are TGTGCCAGCTCCAGCGGGAGGCCGGAAGATACGCAGTATTTT. Encoded protein: CASSSGRPEDTQYF.

This clone was observed a handful of times. The chain uses TRBV2 and TRBJ1-5, with 7 bases matching TRBD1. CDR3 size: 16 residues. The J segment lost 3 bases and the V segment lost 6 bases, leaving 11 bases of the junction unmatched. CDR1 and CDR2 from the germline V gene are SNHLY and FYNNEI. Here the CDR3 reads CASSPEGGQYNQPQHF. The CDR3 DNA reads TGTGCCAGCAGCCCTGAGGGGGGACAGTACAATCAGCCCCAGCATTTT.

The J gene is TRBJ2-7, the V gene TRBV19; 8 positions agree with TRBD1. The CDR3 sequence is 15 residues long. The germline CDR1 and CDR2 sequences are LNHDA and SQIVND (reference sequence). V gave up 3 bases and J gave up 3 bases; unmatched junction bases: 7. CDR3 sequence (DNA): TGTGCCAGTAGTATCTCGGACAGGGAACACTACGAGCAGTACTTC. This encodes CASSISDREHYEQYF.

This clone was seen only once. This chain links TRBV7-2 with TRBJ1-1, with 10 bases aligning to TRBD1. The length of the CDR3 is 15 residues. With V trimmed by 5 bases and J by 6 bases, 9 bases remained unmatched. Germline V gene sequence: CDR1 SGHTA, CDR2 FQGNSA. Written as DNA, the CDR3 is TGTGCCAGCAGCACCCGGGACAGGGGTGCATCTGAAGCTTTCTTT. It translates to CASSTRDRGASEAFF.

This clone was seen once. The genes are TRBV7-2 and TRBJ2-1; 8 nucleotides line up with TRBD2. Germline values: CDR1 SGHTA, CDR2 FQGNSA. The CDR3 consists of 16 residues. J gave up 6 bases and V 5 bases, and 12 bases lay outside the gene matches. The chain's CDR3 is CASSTRPGLGINEQFF. For the CDR3, the DNA is TGTGCCAGCAGCACTCGACCGGGACTAGGAATCAATGAGCAGTTCTTC.

The gene calls are TRBV6-6 and TRBJ1-1; D perhaps matches TRBD1 (5 bases). The CDR3 loop spans 15 amino acids. Between the trimmed V and J ends, which lost 0 bases and 1 base, there was a span of 9 bases. Germline V gene lookup returns CDR1 MNHNY and CDR2 SVGAGI (reference sequence). CDR3 coding DNA: TGTGCCAGCAGTTACTCTCTGGGGGGGAACACTGAAGCTTTCTTT. Protein: CASSYSLGGNTEAFF.

The rearrangement uses TRBV5-1 and TRBJ1-4, with 9 positions matching TRBD1. V trimming: 0 bases; J trimming: 2 bases; junction bases outside the gene matches: 2. The CDR3 is 16 residues long. Germline V gene lookup returns CDR1 SGHRS and CDR2 YFSETQ. For the CDR3, the DNA is TGCGCCAGCAGCTTGGGGGACAGGGCCACTAATGAAAAACTGTTTTTT. This translates into CASSLGDRATNEKLFF.

This clone was seen a single time. V gene TRBV24-1 combines with J gene TRBJ2-2; 15 nucleotides match TRBD2. J lost 4 bases, V lost 4 bases, and 3 bases had no gene match. Germline V gene data show CDR1 as KGHDR and CDR2 as SFDVKD. The CDR3 is 17 residues long. The CDR3 region has the DNA TGTGCCACCAGTGAATTGGGACTAGCGGGAGGCACCGGGGAGCTGTTTTTT. This codes for CATSELGLAGGTGELFF.

This chain connects TRBV27 to TRBJ1-2, with D unresolved. The CDR3 spans 13 residues. V gave up 5 bases and J gave up 1 base, with 8 bases separating them. Germline CDR1 and CDR2: MNHEY and SMNVEV (reference sequence). CDR3 loop: CASSQVGNYGYTF. The CDR3 bases are TGTGCCAGCAGTCAAGTCGGTAACTATGGCTACACCTTC.

V gene TRBV5-4 combines with J gene TRBJ1-2; D uncertain. The CDR3 loop spans 13 amino acids. The V end lost 1 base, the J end lost 2 bases, and 6 bases lay between the germline ends. Germline V gene lookup returns CDR1 SGHNT and CDR2 YYREEE (reference sequence). In DNA form, the CDR3 reads TGTGCCAGCAGCTTGCGCGGAAACTATGGCTACACCTTC. It encodes CASSLRGNYGYTF.

The sample holds one count of this clone. The chain joins TRBV11-3 to TRBJ1-4; possible D gene TRBD1, 6 bases. V lost 2 bases and J lost 3, with 10 bases in between. The CDR3 loop spans 15 amino acids. Per the germline V gene, CDR1 is SGHNT and CDR2 is YENEEA. The CDR3 DNA reads as TGTGCCAGCAGCTTATCCAGGGGAGCTAATGAAAAACTGTTTTTT. This codes for CASSLSRGANEKLFF.

This clone was picked up one time. The CDR3 sequence: CASGSGWWDQPQHF. CDR3 bases: TGTGCCAGCGGCTCAGGGTGGTGGGATCAGCCCCAGCATTTT. The V gene is TRBV6-5, the J gene TRBJ1-5; D may be TRBD1 (5 bases). The CDR3 runs to 14 residues. With 8 bases removed from V and 5 bases from J, the gap between germline ends came to 16 bases. Germline loops: CDR1 MNHEY, CDR2 SVGAGI.

V and J are TRBV5-1 and TRBJ1-4; D is unresolved. The CDR3 runs to 15 residues. Germline CDR1 SGHRS, CDR2 YFSETQ. V shed 5 bases and J shed 0 bases, with 11 bases lying between them. The CDR3 sequence: CASRWAAATNEKLFF. DNA for the CDR3: TGCGCCAGCAGATGGGCCGCAGCAACTAATGAAAAACTGTTTTTT.

This sequence joins TRBV6-5 and TRBJ2-1; 8 bases align to TRBD2. V trimming: 6 bases; J trimming: 3 bases; junction bases outside the gene matches: 7. The CDR3 runs to 15 residues. The germline V gene has CDR1 MNHEY and CDR2 SVGAGI. The CDR3 spells CASRGGLADYNEQFF. CDR3 DNA sequence: TGTGCCAGCAGGGGAGGACTAGCAGACTACAATGAGCAGTTCTTC.

The genes are TRBV27 and TRBJ2-5, with a tentative D call TRBD2 (5 bases). Trimming cost V 4 bases and J 0 bases, with 12 bases left between them. Germline V gene lookup returns CDR1 MNHEY and CDR2 SMNVEV (reference sequence). The CDR3 totals 15 residues. CDR3 amino acids: CASSSRGLNQETQYF. The CDR3 DNA is TGTGCCAGCAGTTCCCGAGGGCTGAACCAAGAGACCCAGTACTTC.

J is TRBJ1-2 and V is TRBV5-6; TRBD1 aligns across 11 bases. In germline, CDR1 is SGHDT, CDR2 YYEEEE. This CDR3 comprises 16 residues. V shed 2 bases, J shed 4 bases, and the junction held 7 bases outside the gene matches. The chain's CDR3 is CASSFGDRGTTYGYTF. The CDR3 DNA reads as TGTGCCAGCAGCTTCGGGGACAGGGGGACTACCTATGGCTACACCTTC.

The CDR3 loop reads CASSLKLAAYNEQFF. The DNA for the CDR3 is TGTGCCAGCAGCTTAAAACTAGCGGCCTACAATGAGCAGTTCTTC. The rearrangement joins TRBV7-3 to TRBJ2-1, with TRBD2 matching over 8 bases. This CDR3 region has 15 residues. The ends lost 1 base at V and 2 bases at J; junction bases unmatched: 1. Germline V gives CDR1 SGHTA, CDR2 FQGTGA.

The chain is built from TRBV5-1 and TRBJ1-6; 8 bases line up with TRBD1. Trimming at V came to 5 bases and at J to 10 bases, leaving 8 bases not matched to a gene. Germline lookup yields CDR1 SGHRS and CDR2 YFSETQ. The CDR3 has 14 amino acids. The CDR3 here is CASREWTGQSPLHF. The CDR3 DNA reads as TGCGCCAGCAGGGAGTGGACAGGGCAATCACCCCTCCACTTT.

This chain uses TRBV28 with TRBJ2-7; 10 bases line up with TRBD1. Losses at the gene ends were 5 bases for V and 0 bases for J; bases not matched to a gene: 16. The germline gives CDR1 MDHEN, CDR2 SYDVKM. CDR3 length: 19 residues. CDR3 sequence (DNA): TGTGCCAGCAGTCCCGACCTCGGGGCCGGGACAGGGGCCTCCTACGAGCAGTACTTC. It yields the protein CASSPDLGAGTGASYEQYF.

This clone occurred a few times. This chain uses TRBV3-1 (or the pseudogene TRBV3-2) with TRBJ2-7; 15 bases are shared with TRBD2. From germline, CDR1 is LGHDT and CDR2 YNNKEL (reference sequence). This CDR3 is built from 17 residues. V dropped 4 bases and J dropped 2; count of bases not matched to a gene: 6. The CDR3 spells CASSLGLAGGRTYEQYF. CDR3 DNA: TGTGCCAGCAGCCTCGGACTAGCGGGAGGGAGGACCTACGAGCAGTACTTC.

The rearrangement joins TRBV10-3 to TRBJ1-1; D gene unclear. With 6 bases removed from V and 6 bases from J, the gap between germline ends came to 8 bases. CDR3 length: 11 amino acids. CDR1 and CDR2 from the germline V gene are ENHRY and SYGVKD. The DNA of the CDR3 is TGTGCCATCAGGCAGGAGGCTGAAGCTTTCTTT. This sequence encodes CAIRQEAEAFF.